This TCR beta chain was sequenced for a study of blood T cell repertoires in COVID-19. For the study at large: Acute-phase and convalescent COVID-19 samples originated in the United States, Italy and Spain.

Method: immunoSEQ multiplex PCR; TCRdb's copy keeps in-frame clones and lacks some. The data contain 25,000 to 35,000 clones, approximately 80% of them singletons. Sequenced: peripheral blood. This clonotype was obtained from a woman of 80 years or more with acute or convalescent COVID-19.

The CDR3 bases are TGTGCCAGCAGCTTAGAAGGTGCGGGAACCTTCTCGACCCAGTACTTC. Translation gives CASSLEGAGTFSTQYF. The chain links TRBV7-2 to TRBJ2-5, with a tentative D call TRBD2 (6 bases). Germline V gene lookup returns CDR1 SGHTA and CDR2 FQGNSA. This CDR3 spans 16 amino acids. Trimming left V 1 base short and J 7 bases short, with 19 bases between.